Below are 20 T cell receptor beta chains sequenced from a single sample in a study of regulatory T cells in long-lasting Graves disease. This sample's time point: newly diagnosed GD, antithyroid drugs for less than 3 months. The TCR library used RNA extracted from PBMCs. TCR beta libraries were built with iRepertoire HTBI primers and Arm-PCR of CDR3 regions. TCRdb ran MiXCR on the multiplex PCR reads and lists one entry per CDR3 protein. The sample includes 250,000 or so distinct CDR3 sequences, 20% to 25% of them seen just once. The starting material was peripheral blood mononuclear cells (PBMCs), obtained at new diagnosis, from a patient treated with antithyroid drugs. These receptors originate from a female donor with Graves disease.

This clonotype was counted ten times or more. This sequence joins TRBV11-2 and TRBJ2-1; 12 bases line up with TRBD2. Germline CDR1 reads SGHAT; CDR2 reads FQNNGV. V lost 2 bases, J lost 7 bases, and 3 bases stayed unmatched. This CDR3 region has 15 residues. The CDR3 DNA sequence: TGTGCCAGCAGCTTAACTAGCGGGGGGTTGAATGAGCAGTTCTTC. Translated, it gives CASSLTSGGLNEQFF.

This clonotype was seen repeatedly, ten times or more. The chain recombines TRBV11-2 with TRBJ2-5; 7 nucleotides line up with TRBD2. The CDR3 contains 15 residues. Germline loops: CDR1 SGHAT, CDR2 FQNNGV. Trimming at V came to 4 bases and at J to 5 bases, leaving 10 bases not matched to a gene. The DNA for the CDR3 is TGTGCCAGCAGCTCCCAATACGGGAGGTACGAGACCCAGTACTTC. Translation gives CASSSQYGRYETQYF.

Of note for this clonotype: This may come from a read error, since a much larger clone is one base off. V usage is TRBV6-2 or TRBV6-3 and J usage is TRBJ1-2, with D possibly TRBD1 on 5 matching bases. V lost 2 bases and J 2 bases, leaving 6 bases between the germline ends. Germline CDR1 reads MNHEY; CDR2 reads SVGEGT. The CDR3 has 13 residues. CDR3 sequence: CASSYRDNYGYTF. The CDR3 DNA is TGTGCCAGCAGTTACCGGGACAACTATGGCTACACCTTC.

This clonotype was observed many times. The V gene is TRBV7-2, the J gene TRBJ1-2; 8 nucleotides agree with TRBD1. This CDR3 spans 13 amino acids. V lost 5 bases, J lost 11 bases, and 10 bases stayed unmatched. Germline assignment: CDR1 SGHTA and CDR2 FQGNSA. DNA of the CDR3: TGTGCCAGCAGCCAGACAGGGGATATGCGATACACCTTC. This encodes CASSQTGDMRYTF.

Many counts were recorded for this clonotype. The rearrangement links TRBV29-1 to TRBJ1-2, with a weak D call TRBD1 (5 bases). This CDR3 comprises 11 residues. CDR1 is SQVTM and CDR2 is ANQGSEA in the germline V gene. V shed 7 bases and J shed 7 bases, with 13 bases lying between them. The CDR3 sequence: CSGGGEGGYTF. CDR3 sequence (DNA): TGCAGCGGCGGGGGGGAGGGTGGCTACACCTTC.

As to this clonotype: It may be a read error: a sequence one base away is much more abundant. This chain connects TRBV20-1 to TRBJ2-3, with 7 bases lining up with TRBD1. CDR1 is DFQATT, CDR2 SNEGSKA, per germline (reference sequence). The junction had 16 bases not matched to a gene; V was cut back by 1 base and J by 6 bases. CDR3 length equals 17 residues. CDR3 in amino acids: CSARVRRTGAQVDTQYF. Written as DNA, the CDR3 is TGCAGTGCTAGAGTCCGGCGGACAGGAGCCCAGGTGGATACGCAGTATTTT.

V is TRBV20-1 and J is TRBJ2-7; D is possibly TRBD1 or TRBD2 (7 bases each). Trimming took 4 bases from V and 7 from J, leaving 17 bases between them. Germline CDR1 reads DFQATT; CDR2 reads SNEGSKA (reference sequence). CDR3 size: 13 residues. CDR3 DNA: TGCAGTGCTACAGGGGGGGGGGTGCGGGAGCAGTACTTC. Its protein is CSATGGGVREQYF.

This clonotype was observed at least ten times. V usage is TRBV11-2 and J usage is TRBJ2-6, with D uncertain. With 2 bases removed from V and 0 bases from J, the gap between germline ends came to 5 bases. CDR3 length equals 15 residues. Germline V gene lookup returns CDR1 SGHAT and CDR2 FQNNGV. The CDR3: CASSLSSSGANVLTF. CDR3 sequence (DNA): TGTGCCAGCAGCTTAAGTAGCTCTGGGGCCAACGTCCTGACTTTC.

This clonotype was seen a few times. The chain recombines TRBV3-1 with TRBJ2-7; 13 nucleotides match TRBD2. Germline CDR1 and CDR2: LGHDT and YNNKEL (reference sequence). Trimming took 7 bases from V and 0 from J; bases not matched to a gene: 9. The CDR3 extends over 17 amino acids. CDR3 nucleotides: TGTGCCAGCACCCTCGGACTAGCGGGAGCCCTCTCCTACGAGCAGTACTTC. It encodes CASTLGLAGALSYEQYF.

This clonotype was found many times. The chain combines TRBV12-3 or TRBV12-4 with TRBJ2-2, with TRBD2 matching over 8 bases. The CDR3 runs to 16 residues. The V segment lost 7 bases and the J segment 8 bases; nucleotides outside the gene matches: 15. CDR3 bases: TGTGCCAGCACCCCATCCGGGAGGGGGATTCCGGGGGAGCTGTTTTTT. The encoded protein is CASTPSGRGIPGELFF.

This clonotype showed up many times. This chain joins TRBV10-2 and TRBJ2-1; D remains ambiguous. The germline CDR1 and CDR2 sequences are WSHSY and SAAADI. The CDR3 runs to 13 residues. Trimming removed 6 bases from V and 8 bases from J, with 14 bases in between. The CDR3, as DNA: TGCGCCAGCAGATCGCCCTTTGGCGATGAGCAGTTCTTC. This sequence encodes CASRSPFGDEQFF.

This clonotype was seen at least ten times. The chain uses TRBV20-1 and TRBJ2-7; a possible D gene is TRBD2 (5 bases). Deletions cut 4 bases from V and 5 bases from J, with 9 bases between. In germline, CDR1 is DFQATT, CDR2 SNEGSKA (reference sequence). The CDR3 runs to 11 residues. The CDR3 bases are TGCAGTGCTAAACGGGGTAACGAGCAGTACTTC. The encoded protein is CSAKRGNEQYF.

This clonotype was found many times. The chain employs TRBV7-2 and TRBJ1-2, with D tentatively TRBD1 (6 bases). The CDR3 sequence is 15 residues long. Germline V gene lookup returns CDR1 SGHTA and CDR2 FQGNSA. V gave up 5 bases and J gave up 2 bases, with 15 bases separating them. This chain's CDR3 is CASSPRTTGNYGYTF. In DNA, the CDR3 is TGTGCCAGCAGCCCGCGCACAACAGGGAACTATGGCTACACCTTC.

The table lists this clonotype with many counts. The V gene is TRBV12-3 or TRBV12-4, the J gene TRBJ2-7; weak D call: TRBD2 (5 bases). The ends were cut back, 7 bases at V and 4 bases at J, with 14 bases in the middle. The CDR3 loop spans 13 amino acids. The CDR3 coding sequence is TGTGCCAGCAACCTGGGAGTCTTATACGAGCAGTACTTC. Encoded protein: CASNLGVLYEQYF.

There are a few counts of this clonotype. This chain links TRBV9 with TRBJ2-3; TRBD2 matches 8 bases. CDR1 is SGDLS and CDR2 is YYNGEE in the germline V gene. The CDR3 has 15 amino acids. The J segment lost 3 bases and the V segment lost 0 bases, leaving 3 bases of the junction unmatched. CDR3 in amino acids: CASSVGPGGTDTQYF. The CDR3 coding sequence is TGTGCCAGCAGCGTAGGTCCGGGAGGGACAGATACGCAGTATTTT.

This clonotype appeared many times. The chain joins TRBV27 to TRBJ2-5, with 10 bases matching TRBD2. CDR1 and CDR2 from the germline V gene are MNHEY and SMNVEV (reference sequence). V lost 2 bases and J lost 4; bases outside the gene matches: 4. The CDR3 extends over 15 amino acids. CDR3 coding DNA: TGTGCCAGCAGTTTAGGGCTAGCGGGAGCAGAGACCCAGTACTTC. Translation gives CASSLGLAGAETQYF.

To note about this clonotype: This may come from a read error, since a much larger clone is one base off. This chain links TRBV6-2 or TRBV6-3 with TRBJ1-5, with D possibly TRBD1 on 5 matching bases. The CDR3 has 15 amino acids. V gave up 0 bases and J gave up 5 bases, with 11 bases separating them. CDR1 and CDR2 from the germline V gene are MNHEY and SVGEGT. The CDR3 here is CASSYSGVNDQPQHF. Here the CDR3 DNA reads TGTGCCAGCAGTTACTCGGGGGTGAACGATCAGCCCCAGCATTTT.

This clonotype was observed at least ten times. As DNA, the CDR3 is TGTGCCAGCAGCTTAGAGAGGACACATACCACAGATACGCAGTATTTT. Translation: CASSLERTHTTDTQYF. This rearrangement joins TRBV11-2 to TRBJ2-3; a weak D match, TRBD1 (5 bases). The CDR3 has 16 residues. Germline CDR1 reads SGHAT; CDR2 reads FQNNGV. V was cut by 0 bases and J by 2 bases, with 12 bases left in between. The whole variable domain, remainder taken from reference TRBV11-2 and TRBJ2-3, is EAGVAQSPRYKIIEKRQSVAFWCNPISGHATLYWYQQILGQGPKLLIQFQNNGVVDDSQLPKDRFSAERLKGVDSTLKIQPAKLEDSAVYLCASSLERTHTTDTQYFGPGTRLTVL.

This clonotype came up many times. The CDR3, as DNA: TGTGCCAGCAGCTTAGAGGGGAGGTCCTACAATGAGCAGTTCTTC. Translating gives CASSLEGRSYNEQFF. The chain is built from TRBV11-2 and TRBJ2-1; tentatively, D is TRBD2 (6 bases). Germline V gene lookup returns CDR1 SGHAT and CDR2 FQNNGV. The V and J ends lost 0 bases and 1 base respectively, with 7 bases between them. CDR3 size: 15 residues.

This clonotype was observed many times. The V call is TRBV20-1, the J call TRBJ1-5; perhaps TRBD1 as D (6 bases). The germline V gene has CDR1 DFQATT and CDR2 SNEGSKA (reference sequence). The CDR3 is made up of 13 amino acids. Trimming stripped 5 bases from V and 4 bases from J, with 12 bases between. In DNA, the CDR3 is TGCAGTGCTGGTATCAGGGGAAATCAGCCCCAGCATTTT. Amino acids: CSAGIRGNQPQHF.